This record covers a single TCR beta chain. Because it lacks the conserved phenylalanine or tryptophan at the end, this CDR3 is likely a read error. The DNA is omitted, as the CDR3 cannot be located on it reliably, and the CDR3 follows TCRdb's listing. TCRdb reprocessed the PCR reads via MiXCR and lists one record per CDR3 protein. There are 9,900 or so distinct CDR3 sequences in the sample; roughly 60% occur only once, and about 34% lies in the top ten. This sample is part of a study of tumor-infiltrating lymphocytes in oesophageal squamous cell carcinoma. Germline V gene data show CDR1 as MNHEY and CDR2 as SVGAGI. The CDR3 is 16 amino acids in total, end residues counted.

The material sequenced was esophageal tumor tissue. The chain joins TRBV6-5 to TRBJ2-7; the D segment call TRBD2 is taken from the table without a DNA check. This TCR derives from a male donor with esophageal squamous cell carcinoma. The CDR3 region is CASTPGRGASGYTFGS.